Listed below are T cell receptor beta chains from one sample, sequenced in a study of identical twins. MiXCR, applied by TCRdb to the 5' RACE reads, yields one record per CDR3 protein. The sample includes around 530,000 distinct CDR3 sequences, roughly 15% seen only once; the top ten take around 0.4%. This sample was shared with a second study, whose subject was yellow fever vaccine responses in identical twins.

Sequenced sample: CD4+ T cells sorted from blood. Every receptor here comes from a woman between 18 and 29 years old in good health. The CDR3 runs from the conserved cysteine through the conserved F or W. The order of the fields is CDR3 DNA, CDR3 protein, J gene, D gene, clone size, V gene. A D gene is named only where the DNA matches it firmly. Expanded clones get a size class; other rows say once, few or many, or leave the size out.

cdr3_nt: TGCAGTGCTCGTAGCGGGGGGGCCCACAATGAGCAGTTCTTC
cdr3_aa: CSARSGGAHNEQFF
j_call: TRBJ2-1
d_call: TRBD2
clone_size: few
v_call: TRBV20-1

cdr3_nt: TGTGCCAGCAGCCCGGACACCGTTAACACTGAAGCTTTCTTT
cdr3_aa: CASSPDTVNTEAFF
j_call: TRBJ1-1
d_call: -
clone_size: -
v_call: TRBV3-1

cdr3_nt: TGCGCCAGCAGCCAAGAACGTAATTCACCCCTCCACTTT
cdr3_aa: CASSQERNSPLHF
j_call: TRBJ1-6
d_call: -
clone_size: few
v_call: TRBV4-1

cdr3_nt: TGCGCCAGCAGTGGGACTCCGATAGATACGCAGTATTTT
cdr3_aa: CASSGTPIDTQYF
j_call: TRBJ2-3
d_call: -
clone_size: few
v_call: TRBV10-1

cdr3_nt: TGTGCCAGCAGCTCCGGACAGGGGGCATTGTTGGTCACTGAAGCTTTCTTT
cdr3_aa: CASSSGQGALLVTEAFF
j_call: TRBJ1-1
d_call: TRBD1
clone_size: few
v_call: TRBV7-2

cdr3_nt: TGTGCCAGCAGAACTTACGAGCAGTACTTC
cdr3_aa: CASRTYEQYF
j_call: TRBJ2-7
d_call: -
clone_size: few
v_call: TRBV3-1

cdr3_nt: TGTGCCAGCAGTGGGACTCAAGCCGCCTACGAGCAGTACTTC
cdr3_aa: CASSGTQAAYEQYF
j_call: TRBJ2-7
d_call: -
clone_size: -
v_call: TRBV6-4

cdr3_nt: TGTGCCAGCGCCCGACAGGGTGGGGTGGAGACCCAGTACTTC
cdr3_aa: CASARQGGVETQYF
j_call: TRBJ2-5
d_call: TRBD1
clone_size: -
v_call: TRBV28

cdr3_nt: TGCGCCAGCAGCTTTGGCACACAGGGGAATGAGCAGTTCTTC
cdr3_aa: CASSFGTQGNEQFF
j_call: TRBJ2-1
d_call: TRBD1
clone_size: -
v_call: TRBV5-1

cdr3_nt: TGCAGTGCTATAGCGGGCCACACCGGGGAGCTGTTTTTT
cdr3_aa: CSAIAGHTGELFF
j_call: TRBJ2-2
d_call: TRBD2
clone_size: -
v_call: TRBV20-1

cdr3_nt: TGTGCCAGCAGACGGGCTGGGGCCAACGTCCTGACTTTC
cdr3_aa: CASRRAGANVLTF
j_call: TRBJ2-6
d_call: -
clone_size: many
v_call: TRBV12-3/TRBV12-4

cdr3_nt: TGTGCCACCAGTGATGGGGGGAGTGGCGAGCAGTACTTC
cdr3_aa: CATSDGGSGEQYF
j_call: TRBJ2-7
d_call: -
clone_size: -
v_call: TRBV24-1

cdr3_nt: TGTGCCAGCAGGTCCTGGCGGGAGACCTACAATGAGCAGTTCTTC
cdr3_aa: CASRSWRETYNEQFF
j_call: TRBJ2-1
d_call: TRBD2
clone_size: few
v_call: TRBV12-3/TRBV12-4

cdr3_nt: TGTGCCAGCAGTGAAGGAGCTGACAGGCAGTACCAAGAGACCCAGTACTTC
cdr3_aa: CASSEGADRQYQETQYF
j_call: TRBJ2-5
d_call: -
clone_size: -
v_call: TRBV6-1

cdr3_nt: TGTGCCAGCAGTTTTGGGGCTAGCACAGATACGCAGTATTTT
cdr3_aa: CASSFGASTDTQYF
j_call: TRBJ2-3
d_call: -
clone_size: -
v_call: TRBV12-3/TRBV12-4

cdr3_nt: TGTGCCAGCAGTGGGGTCTTGGGAACTGAAGCTTTCTTT
cdr3_aa: CASSGVLGTEAFF
j_call: TRBJ1-1
d_call: -
clone_size: few
v_call: TRBV2

cdr3_nt: TGTGCCAGCAGTATTAAGGGTAGGCAGCCCCAGCATTTT
cdr3_aa: CASSIKGRQPQHF
j_call: TRBJ1-5
d_call: -
clone_size: many
v_call: TRBV6-1

cdr3_nt: TGTGCCAGCAGTGAAGGACGGCGAGATACGCAGTATTTT
cdr3_aa: CASSEGRRDTQYF
j_call: TRBJ2-3
d_call: -
clone_size: once
v_call: TRBV2

cdr3_nt: TGTGCCAGCACGGGACAGGCTACAGATACGCAGTATTTT
cdr3_aa: CASTGQATDTQYF
j_call: TRBJ2-3
d_call: TRBD1
clone_size: -
v_call: TRBV2

cdr3_nt: TGTGCCAGCAGCTCCTCTTGGGTGGCTGAAGCTTTCTTT
cdr3_aa: CASSSSWVAEAFF
j_call: TRBJ1-1
d_call: -
clone_size: few
v_call: TRBV7-9

cdr3_nt: TGTGCCAGCAGTTTGGTACAGGGGGCCTATGAGCAGTTCTTC
cdr3_aa: CASSLVQGAYEQFF
j_call: TRBJ2-1
d_call: TRBD1
clone_size: few
v_call: TRBV12-3/TRBV12-4

cdr3_nt: TGCAGCGTAAACCAGGGGGCGGCGCCGGCTGAAGCTTTCTTT
cdr3_aa: CSVNQGAAPAEAFF
j_call: TRBJ1-1
d_call: TRBD1
clone_size: -
v_call: TRBV29-1

cdr3_nt: TGTGCCAGCAGCTTGGGAGGCGGTAGGACCGGGGAGCTGTTTTTT
cdr3_aa: CASSLGGGRTGELFF
j_call: TRBJ2-2
d_call: -
clone_size: few
v_call: TRBV5-6

cdr3_nt: TGTGCCAGCAGTTTAGGGTCGACAGGACGAAACACTGAAGCTTTCTTT
cdr3_aa: CASSLGSTGRNTEAFF
j_call: TRBJ1-1
d_call: -
clone_size: few
v_call: TRBV28

cdr3_nt: TGTGCCAGCAGCTTAGCTGCAGGCAGCAATCAGCCCCAGCATTTT
cdr3_aa: CASSLAAGSNQPQHF
j_call: TRBJ1-5
d_call: -
clone_size: -
v_call: TRBV11-2

cdr3_nt: TGCGCCAGCAGCTTGGTAGGAGTCATTGGACCTAGCGGGAGACGCGTCCCCTACGAGCAGTACTTC
cdr3_aa: CASSLVGVIGPSGRRVPYEQYF
j_call: TRBJ2-7
d_call: TRBD2
clone_size: few
v_call: TRBV5-1

cdr3_nt: TGCGCCAGCAGCTTGTGGACAGGGCGGTCTGGGGCCAACGTCCTGACTTTC
cdr3_aa: CASSLWTGRSGANVLTF
j_call: TRBJ2-6
d_call: TRBD1
clone_size: few
v_call: TRBV5-1

cdr3_nt: TGCAGTGCTAAATCACCTGGTTCGAGGGGGGGTCGGACCGGGGAGCTGTTTTTT
cdr3_aa: CSAKSPGSRGGRTGELFF
j_call: TRBJ2-2
d_call: -
clone_size: few
v_call: TRBV20-1

cdr3_nt: TGCGCCAGCAGTGAGGAGGGAAGGGGAAATTTGAACACTGAAGCTTTCTTT
cdr3_aa: CASSEEGRGNLNTEAFF
j_call: TRBJ1-1
d_call: -
clone_size: -
v_call: TRBV10-1

cdr3_nt: TGTGCCAGCAGCTGGGGGGGGACACTCGCAGATACGCAGTATTTT
cdr3_aa: CASSWGGTLADTQYF
j_call: TRBJ2-3
d_call: -
clone_size: -
v_call: TRBV5-5

cdr3_nt: TGTGCCAGCAGCTTAACAGGGCTTGCGGGCGGGGAGCTGTTTTTT
cdr3_aa: CASSLTGLAGGELFF
j_call: TRBJ2-2
d_call: -
clone_size: -
v_call: TRBV7-3

cdr3_nt: TGTGCCAGCATTGGGGGGGACGTCTATGGCTACACCTTC
cdr3_aa: CASIGGDVYGYTF
j_call: TRBJ1-2
d_call: -
clone_size: few
v_call: TRBV28

cdr3_nt: TGCGCCAGCAGCCCCGCCCTGGTGGCTAACTATGGCTACACCTTC
cdr3_aa: CASSPALVANYGYTF
j_call: TRBJ1-2
d_call: -
clone_size: -
v_call: TRBV4-1

cdr3_nt: TGTGCCAGCAGCTACTATCAGGGTGGGCCTGAAGCTTTCTTT
cdr3_aa: CASSYYQGGPEAFF
j_call: TRBJ1-1
d_call: -
clone_size: -
v_call: TRBV7-8

cdr3_nt: TGCAGCGTACGACACACGGACACCATATATTTT
cdr3_aa: CSVRHTDTIYF
j_call: TRBJ1-3
d_call: -
clone_size: once
v_call: TRBV29-1

cdr3_nt: TGTGCCAGCAGTTACTCGGGTCGGGGGGGGACAGATACGCAGTATTTT
cdr3_aa: CASSYSGRGGTDTQYF
j_call: TRBJ2-3
d_call: TRBD2
clone_size: -
v_call: TRBV6-5

cdr3_nt: TGTGCCAGCAGCTTAGATGACAGCCGGGGTGGGAGTAGAATCAAAAACATTCAGTACTTC
cdr3_aa: CASSLDDSRGGSRIKNIQYF
j_call: TRBJ2-4
d_call: -
clone_size: -
v_call: TRBV11-2

cdr3_nt: TGCAGCGTCCAAAAAAAGGGGTTTGTTCGGGCTGGACGCTCCTACAATGAGCAGTTCTTC
cdr3_aa: CSVQKKGFVRAGRSYNEQFF
j_call: TRBJ2-1
d_call: -
clone_size: few
v_call: TRBV29-1

cdr3_nt: TGTGCCAGCAGTCCGACCGGGACTACAATAAACAATGAGCAGTTCTTC
cdr3_aa: CASSPTGTTINNEQFF
j_call: TRBJ2-1
d_call: TRBD2
clone_size: few
v_call: TRBV28

cdr3_nt: TGTGCCATCAGCCCTGGGCCCAGCTGCTGTGCAGCAAGGACCCAGTACTTC
cdr3_aa: CAISPGPSCCAARTQYF
j_call: TRBJ2-5
d_call: -
clone_size: -
v_call: TRBV5-5

cdr3_nt: TGCGCCAGCAGTGAGACTAGCGGGGGATACAATGAGCAGTTCTTC
cdr3_aa: CASSETSGGYNEQFF
j_call: TRBJ2-1
d_call: TRBD2
clone_size: few
v_call: TRBV10-1

cdr3_nt: TGTGCCAGCAGTTTTTTGCGGAGTGAGACCCAGTACTTC
cdr3_aa: CASSFLRSETQYF
j_call: TRBJ2-5
d_call: -
clone_size: many
v_call: TRBV12-3/TRBV12-4

cdr3_nt: TGTGCCAGCAGCTTTATAGGAGATCCGAAAGAGACCCAGTACTTC
cdr3_aa: CASSFIGDPKETQYF
j_call: TRBJ2-5
d_call: -
clone_size: -
v_call: TRBV7-9

cdr3_nt: TGTGCCATCAGTCGACAGGGAAGGAATGAAAAACTGTTTTTT
cdr3_aa: CAISRQGRNEKLFF
j_call: TRBJ1-4
d_call: TRBD1
clone_size: -
v_call: TRBV10-3

cdr3_nt: TGTGCCAGCTCACCTTACGAGGAGCTGTTTTTT
cdr3_aa: CASSPYEELFF
j_call: TRBJ2-2
d_call: -
clone_size: few
v_call: TRBV18

cdr3_nt: TGTGCCAGCAGTCGAGTCACAGCCTACGAGCAGTACTTC
cdr3_aa: CASSRVTAYEQYF
j_call: TRBJ2-7
d_call: -
clone_size: few
v_call: TRBV28

cdr3_nt: TGTGCCAGCAGCCAAGCGATTGGTGTGGGGGTTCTAGCGGGGGGACATGAGCAGTTCTTC
cdr3_aa: CASSQAIGVGVLAGGHEQFF
j_call: TRBJ2-1
d_call: TRBD2
clone_size: -
v_call: TRBV4-2

cdr3_nt: TGTGCCAGCAGCTTAGGCCCAGGGGGGAGCTCCTACAATGAGCAGTTCTTC
cdr3_aa: CASSLGPGGSSYNEQFF
j_call: TRBJ2-1
d_call: -
clone_size: few
v_call: TRBV7-9

cdr3_nt: TGTGCCACCAGTGATGGTAGTTCCGGGGGTCAGCCCCAGCATTTT
cdr3_aa: CATSDGSSGGQPQHF
j_call: TRBJ1-5
d_call: -
clone_size: -
v_call: TRBV24-1

cdr3_nt: TGTGCCAGCAGCGCGGAATTATCCGGGACAGGGGCCAATGAGCAGTTCTTC
cdr3_aa: CASSAELSGTGANEQFF
j_call: TRBJ2-1
d_call: TRBD1
clone_size: few
v_call: TRBV5-5

cdr3_nt: TGTGCCAGCAGCGTATCAGGGGGCGTTGGGACCGGGGAGCTGTTTTTT
cdr3_aa: CASSVSGGVGTGELFF
j_call: TRBJ2-2
d_call: TRBD1
clone_size: -
v_call: TRBV6-1

cdr3_nt: TGCGCCAGCAGCTTGGAAGTTATCTCGGGACGAAAAAACAATGAGCAGTTCTTC
cdr3_aa: CASSLEVISGRKNNEQFF
j_call: TRBJ2-1
d_call: -
clone_size: -
v_call: TRBV5-1

cdr3_nt: TGTGCCATCAGTGAAAGAGGGCAGGGAGGAGCTGAAGCTTTCTTT
cdr3_aa: CAISERGQGGAEAFF
j_call: TRBJ1-1
d_call: -
clone_size: many
v_call: TRBV10-3

cdr3_nt: TGCAGCGTCCGGGAGCGGGGGGACTCCTACGAGCAGTACTTC
cdr3_aa: CSVRERGDSYEQYF
j_call: TRBJ2-7
d_call: TRBD2
clone_size: -
v_call: TRBV29-1

cdr3_nt: TGTGCCACCCGGGCTCCTAGCTCTGGAAACACCATATATTTT
cdr3_aa: CATRAPSSGNTIYF
j_call: TRBJ1-3
d_call: -
clone_size: -
v_call: TRBV15

cdr3_nt: TGTGCCACCAGTGATTTGGCTTCCGGGGAGCTGTTTTTT
cdr3_aa: CATSDLASGELFF
j_call: TRBJ2-2
d_call: -
clone_size: few
v_call: TRBV24-1

cdr3_nt: TGTGCCAGCAGACCGGGGCCTTACAATGAGCAGTTCTTC
cdr3_aa: CASRPGPYNEQFF
j_call: TRBJ2-1
d_call: -
clone_size: many
v_call: TRBV28